Here is one T cell receptor (beta chain) with its context. The clone's antigen remains unknown. No base qualities exist here, and no much larger clone lies one base off it. The immunoSEQ Assay, a bias-controlled multiplex PCR, was used to amplify TCRbeta CDR3 regions from genomic DNA. Regarding the original processing steps: The number of nucleated cells in each sample was estimated from the amplification of reference gene primers within the assay. To quantify the absolute abundance of each unique TCRbeta CDR3 rearrangement, sequence reads were collapsed and filtered. For each sample, productive Simpson clonality was calculated as the square root of Simpson's diversity index over productive rearrangements. TCRdb limited this immuneACCESS table to in-frame rearrangements with V and J called. A share of clones is missing; checked studies link under half to unresolved V genes, and the rest is unexplained. That table furnishes V, J and clone size, whereas the DNA furnished D and trimming. In all, the sample holds 200,000 to 300,000 clones, and around four fifths of those were seen once. The top ten clonotypes cover approximately 2% of the sample.

The source of the sample is a study of blood T cell repertoires in COVID-19 (dated by TCRdb to 2020 to 2022). For the wider study: Samples covering the acute and convalescent phases of COVID-19 were provided by collaborators in the United States, Italy and Spain. The material from the prospective study consisted of cDNA or gDNA derived from T cells, B-cell-depleted T cells, or PBMCs. A de-identified subject ID, COVID-19 status, age in years and sex were almost always included in the sample metadata. The repertoires were released in a freely available public database intended as a resource for research on the immune response to SARS-CoV-2. HLA class I and class II types, where available, came from metadata supplied by the sample provider rather than from assay-based typing. The samples were drawn from the first 160 participants of the ongoing ImmuneRACE study and from over 950 subjects provided by 6 global collaborators. Subjects who had been exposed to COVID-19, were actively infected with it, or had recovered from it provided the deeply sampled blood TCRbeta repertoires that made up the dataset. General study outcomes and caveats: The amount of clinical and demographic metadata varied by source and participant and was provided uncurated.

V lost 10 bases and J lost 8 bases; the stretch between them is 12 bases long. Including cysteine and phenylalanine, the CDR3 has 12 amino acids. The sequence is cut down to CDR3 DNA, 36 bases in frame from base 1. Per the germline V gene, ENHRY is the CDR1 and SYGVKD is the CDR2. A second Seattle source provided samples from volunteer blood donors who had recovered from COVID-19. Each collaborating institution followed its own protocols to collect whole blood in K2EDTA tubes. For TCRbeta analysis, collaborators shipped samples as frozen whole blood, isolated PBMCs, or DNA extracted from either of those sample types.

The chain employs TRBV10-3 and TRBJ1-6, with TRBD1 perhaps the D gene, on 5 matching bases. Sequences were obtained from peripheral blood. The sequence was obtained from a man under 40 who had recovered from COVID-19. CDR3 region: CATGRDDSPLHF. In nucleotide form, the sequence is TGTGCCACAGGCAGGGATGATTCACCCCTCCACTTT.